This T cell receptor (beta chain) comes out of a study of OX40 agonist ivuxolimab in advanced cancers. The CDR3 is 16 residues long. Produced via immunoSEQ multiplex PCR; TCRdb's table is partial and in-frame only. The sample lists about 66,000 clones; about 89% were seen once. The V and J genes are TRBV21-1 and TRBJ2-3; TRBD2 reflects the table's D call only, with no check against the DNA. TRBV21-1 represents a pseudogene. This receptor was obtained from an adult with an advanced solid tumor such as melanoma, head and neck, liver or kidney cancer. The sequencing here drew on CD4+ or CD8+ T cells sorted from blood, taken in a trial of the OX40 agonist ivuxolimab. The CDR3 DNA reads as TGTGCCAGCAGCAAAAAGGCGGCGGGAGTGTCAGATACGCAGTATTTT. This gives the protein CASSKKAAGVSDTQYF.